Each of the 29 T cell receptor beta chains below was sequenced from the same sample in a study of cytomegalovirus exposure and HLA in healthy donors. This PCR relied on a set of 60 Vbeta primers and 13 Jbeta primers. Produced via immunoSEQ multiplex PCR; TCRdb's table is partial and in-frame only. The data hold 140,000 or so clones, with 65% to 90% observed a single time. Material for sequencing was PBMCs. These TCRs come from a woman under 40 in good health and CMV-seronegative.

The chain employs TRBV4-3 and TRBJ2-3; D may be TRBD2 (5 bases). The CDR3 is 15 residues long. The V gene's germline CDR1 is LGHNA and CDR2 YSLEER. Trimming took off 0 bases at V and 4 bases at J, with 11 bases between the two ends. CDR3 DNA sequence: TGCGCCAGCAGCCAAGATGGTCTAGCTGCAGATACGCAGTATTTT. Amino acids: CASSQDGLAADTQYF.

The chain uses TRBV19 and TRBJ1-3, with 9 nucleotides matching TRBD1. V dropped 4 bases and J dropped 3; count of bases not matched to a gene: 7. The CDR3 is 16 residues long. CDR1 and CDR2 from the germline V gene are LNHDA and SQIVND (reference sequence). The CDR3 DNA reads TGTGCCAGTAGTACCACCGGGACAGGGAGTGGAAACACCATATATTTT. Its translation: CASSTTGTGSGNTIYF.

J is TRBJ1-3 and V is TRBV4-2, with D possibly matching TRBD1 (5 bases). Germline V lookup: CDR1 LGHNA, CDR2 YNFKEQ. CDR3 length equals 19 residues. Trimming shortened V by 0 bases and J by 0 bases, and 18 bases separated the two germline ends. CDR3 DNA sequence: TGTGCCAGCAGCCAAGACTTTTGGGGCAGCTTCTTCTCTGGAAACACCATATATTTT. Amino acids: CASSQDFWGSFFSGNTIYF.

This chain uses TRBV5-1 with TRBJ2-5; the match to TRBD2 covers 11 bases. The length of the CDR3 is 15 residues. Germline CDR1 is SGHRS and CDR2 is YFSETQ. Unmatched junction bases numbered 4, after V lost 4 bases and J lost 2 bases. The CDR3 loop reads CASSPVAGGQETQYF. In nucleotides, the CDR3 is TGCGCCAGCAGCCCGGTAGCGGGGGGGCAAGAGACCCAGTACTTC.

V and J are TRBV7-2 and TRBJ2-5; TRBD1 is a possible D gene (5 bases). Trimming took off 5 bases at V and 3 bases at J, with 16 bases between the two ends. CDR1 SGHTA and CDR2 FQGNSA come from the germline V gene. This CDR3 spans 15 amino acids. The CDR3, as DNA: TGTGCCAGCAGCGTCGGTCTGGGGCCAAAAGAGACCCAGTACTTC. This codes for CASSVGLGPKETQYF.

This rearrangement joins TRBV7-2 to TRBJ2-1; possibly TRBD1 for D (6 bases). The CDR3 totals 17 residues. V lost 0 bases, J lost 2 bases, and 14 bases lay in between. Germline lookup yields CDR1 SGHTA and CDR2 FQGNSA. The CDR3 region has the DNA TGTGCCAGCAGCTTAGCACTTGGCAGGGGTACCTACAATGAGCAGTTCTTC. Translation gives CASSLALGRGTYNEQFF.

The chain employs TRBV5-1 and TRBJ2-3; 8 positions match TRBD1. V was clipped by 4 bases and J by 1 base; unmatched bases: 2. Germline CDR1 is SGHRS and CDR2 is YFSETQ. The CDR3 length is 14 residues. In DNA, the CDR3 is TGCGCCAGCAGCGAGGACAGGGGCACAGATACGCAGTATTTT. It codes for CASSEDRGTDTQYF. The variable domain in full, with the rest retrieved from reference TRBV5-1 and TRBJ2-3, is KAGVTQTPRYLIKTRGQQVTLSCSPISGHRSVSWYQQTPGQGLQFLFEYFSETQRNKGNFPGRFSGRQFSNSRSEMNVSTLELGDSALYLCASSEDRGTDTQYFGPGTRLTVL.

This clone has more than one count but fewer than ten. This chain joins TRBV7-8 and TRBJ2-2, with a weak D call TRBD2 (7 bases). Germline values: CDR1 SGHVS, CDR2 FQNEAQ. The V end was cut by 8 bases, the J end by 4 bases, with 14 bases between. The CDR3 contains 14 residues. In nucleotides, the CDR3 is TGTGCCAGCTCCGTGGGGGGGCGCACCGGGGAGCTGTTTTTT. It encodes CASSVGGRTGELFF.

This clone was observed a handful of times. This sequence joins TRBV6-5 and TRBJ1-2, with D possibly matching TRBD1 (5 bases). Trimming removed 6 bases from V and 6 bases from J, with 17 bases in between. The germline gives CDR1 MNHEY, CDR2 SVGAGI. The CDR3 is 14 amino acids. The CDR3 nucleotides are TGTGCCAGCAGCCTCACGCGGGGGGTTGATGGCTACACCTTC. Its protein product is CASSLTRGVDGYTF.

V gene TRBV11-2 combines with J gene TRBJ2-7, with D uncertain. Trimming shortened V by 1 base and J by 2 bases, and 12 bases separated the two germline ends. There are 15 residues in the CDR3. Per the germline V gene, CDR1 is SGHAT and CDR2 is FQNNGV. CDR3 DNA sequence: TGTGCCAGCAGCTTAGTAGGTGGGCCGGCCTACGAGCAGTACTTC. This codes for CASSLVGGPAYEQYF.

This chain uses TRBV6-1 with TRBJ2-7; D may be TRBD1 (5 bases). Germline values: CDR1 MNHNS, CDR2 SASEGT. The CDR3 sequence is 13 residues long. The ends were cut back, 6 bases at V and 2 bases at J, with 11 bases in the middle. CDR3 residues: CASSRAGPYEQYF. CDR3 in DNA: TGTGCCAGCAGCCGGGCAGGGCCCTACGAGCAGTACTTC.

The CDR3: CASSEAGGATEAFF. The CDR3 nucleotides read TGTGCCAGCAGTGAAGCAGGGGGCGCGACTGAAGCTTTCTTT. The chain has TRBV6-1 and TRBJ1-1; 7 bases map to TRBD1. V trimming: 0 bases; J trimming: 5 bases; junction bases outside the gene matches: 3. CDR3 length: 14 amino acids. CDR1 is MNHNS and CDR2 is SASEGT in the germline V gene.

The chain carries TRBV5-5 and TRBJ2-7, with TRBD2 matching 15 bases. This CDR3 comprises 18 residues. V was pared by 4 bases and J by 1 base, with 9 bases of the junction left unmatched. Germline CDR1 is SGHKS and CDR2 is YYEKEE (reference sequence). As DNA, the CDR3 is TGTGCCAGCAGCCAGGCCGGGACTAGCGGGGGGCAATCCTACGAGCAGTACTTC. Translated, it gives CASSQAGTSGGQSYEQYF.

V and J are TRBV6-5 and TRBJ1-1; tentatively, D is TRBD1 (5 bases). The CDR3 extends over 15 amino acids. The germline gives CDR1 MNHEY, CDR2 SVGAGI. Trimming cost V 0 bases and J 2 bases, with 10 bases left between them. CDR3: CASSYSLGANTEAFF. CDR3 sequence (DNA): TGTGCCAGCAGTTACTCGCTAGGGGCTAACACTGAAGCTTTCTTT.

The chain joins TRBV6-4 to TRBJ1-2; possibly TRBD1 for D (6 bases). In germline, CDR1 is MRHNA, CDR2 SNTAGT. The germline V and J ends were trimmed by 3 bases and 6 bases, with 17 bases remaining between them. This CDR3 comprises 15 residues. The CDR3 DNA reads TGTGCCAGCAGTGAGACCCAGGACAGTTTGGATGGCTACACCTTC. This sequence encodes CASSETQDSLDGYTF.

The chain's CDR3 is CASSLMLLNEQFF. DNA for the CDR3: TGTGCCAGCAGCTTAATGCTACTCAATGAGCAGTTCTTC. The chain is built from TRBV7-2 and TRBJ2-1; D remains unclear. CDR3 length equals 13 residues. Deletions cut 2 bases from V and 6 bases from J, with 8 bases between. Germline CDR1 and CDR2: SGHTA and FQGNSA.

J is TRBJ2-5 and V is TRBV6-5, with 8 bases lining up with TRBD2. Germline V gives CDR1 MNHEY, CDR2 SVGAGI. V lost 0 bases to trimming and J lost 11 bases; unmatched junction nucleotides: 5. CDR3 length equals 13 residues. DNA of the CDR3: TGTGCCAGCAGTTACTCGACGGGGGGGAAGCAGTACTTC. This encodes CASSYSTGGKQYF.

The rearrangement uses TRBV18 and TRBJ2-7; D unresolved. The CDR3 consists of 14 residues. V lost 1 base and J lost 0, with 7 bases in between. Germline lookup yields CDR1 KGHSH and CDR2 LQKENI. CDR3 loop: CASSPQPSSYEQYF. CDR3 nucleotide sequence: TGTGCCAGCTCACCACAACCGAGCTCCTACGAGCAGTACTTC.

CDR3 protein: CASSLGPTQGRGANVLTF. DNA of the CDR3: TGCGCCAGCAGCTTGGGGCCGACACAGGGGCGAGGGGCCAACGTCCTGACTTTC. J is TRBJ2-6 and V is TRBV5-1; 7 nucleotides align to TRBD1. There are 18 residues in the CDR3. Trimming took 0 bases from V and 4 from J; bases not matched to a gene: 10. Germline V CDR1 and CDR2: SGHRS, YFSETQ.

The rearrangement joins TRBV16 to TRBJ1-2; 9 bases align to TRBD1. Germline loops: CDR1 KGHSY, CDR2 FQNENV. The V gene end was trimmed by 3 bases and the J gene end by 3 bases; junction bases not matched to a gene: 5. The CDR3 has 15 amino acids. The CDR3 reads CASSHVTGGDYGYTF. The CDR3 DNA reads as TGTGCCAGCAGCCATGTCACAGGGGGCGACTATGGCTACACCTTC.

The J gene is TRBJ2-3, the V gene TRBV30, with 11 bases lining up with TRBD2. The J segment lost 4 bases and the V segment lost 6 bases, leaving 9 bases of the junction unmatched. Germline lookup yields CDR1 GTSNPN and CDR2 SVGIG (reference sequence). This CDR3 is 15 amino acids long. The CDR3 here is CACHLAGGWSDTQYF. CDR3 nucleotide sequence: TGTGCCTGCCACCTAGCGGGGGGTTGGTCAGATACGCAGTATTTT.

The V gene is TRBV4-1, the J gene TRBJ2-3, with 12 nucleotides matching TRBD2. CDR3 size: 20 residues. With 5 bases clipped from V and 3 bases from J, the junction kept 18 bases outside the gene matches. Germline-derived CDR1 and CDR2 are MGHRA and YSYEKL. CDR3 nucleotides: TGCGCCAGCAGCACCCCTAGCGGGAGGGCAATGAAGGTAACAACAGATACGCAGTATTTT. Translation: CASSTPSGRAMKVTTDTQYF.

The V and J genes are TRBV4-1 and TRBJ2-1; the D gene is possibly TRBD1 (5 bases). The CDR3 has 15 amino acids. Germline V CDR1 and CDR2: MGHRA, YSYEKL. V lost 4 bases, J lost 8 bases, and 18 bases lay in between. CDR3 residues: CASSRGPGPIDEQFF. In nucleotides, the CDR3 is TGCGCCAGCAGCCGCGGCCCAGGGCCGATCGATGAGCAGTTCTTC.

This sequence joins TRBV10-3 and TRBJ2-1; weak D call: TRBD2 (5 bases). The ends were cut back, 4 bases at V and 5 bases at J, with 15 bases in the middle. Per the germline V gene, CDR1 is ENHRY and CDR2 is SYGVKD. The CDR3 is made up of 15 amino acids. The CDR3 DNA reads TGTGCCATCAGTGCCTCCGGGGTGAGGGACAATGAGCAGTTCTTC. It translates to CAISASGVRDNEQFF.

The chain employs TRBV29-1 and TRBJ2-3; 12 positions agree with TRBD2. The CDR3 contains 13 residues. Germline values: CDR1 SQVTM, CDR2 ANQGSEA. With 7 bases clipped from V and 3 bases from J, the junction kept 2 bases outside the gene matches. In nucleotides, the CDR3 is TGCAGCGCCGGGACTAGCGGGACAGATACGCAGTATTTT. Protein sequence: CSAGTSGTDTQYF.

The genes are TRBV5-1 and TRBJ2-2; the D gene is possibly TRBD1 (5 bases). CDR3 length equals 14 residues. Germline CDR1 SGHRS, CDR2 YFSETQ. V was trimmed by 4 bases and J by 6 bases, leaving 13 bases between them. CDR3 protein: CASSRSQGAGELFF. The CDR3 bases are TGCGCCAGCAGCCGTTCCCAAGGGGCCGGGGAGCTGTTTTTT. Using reference TRBV5-1 and TRBJ2-2 for the parts outside the CDR3, the full variable domain is KAGVTQTPRYLIKTRGQQVTLSCSPISGHRSVSWYQQTPGQGLQFLFEYFSETQRNKGNFPGRFSGRQFSNSRSEMNVSTLELGDSALYLCASSRSQGAGELFFGEGSRLTVL.

This chain uses TRBV19 with TRBJ2-1; TRBD2 agrees at 13 bases. The CDR3 loop spans 15 amino acids. Germline CDR1 reads LNHDA; CDR2 reads SQIVND (reference sequence). V trimming: 5 bases; J trimming: 3 bases; junction bases outside the gene matches: 1. The CDR3 sequence: CASSWTSGGYNEQFF. CDR3 DNA: TGTGCCAGTAGTTGGACTAGCGGGGGCTACAATGAGCAGTTCTTC. Together with reference TRBV19 and TRBJ2-1, the CDR3 gives the full variable domain: DGGITQSPKYLFRKEGQNVTLSCEQNLNHDAMYWYRQDPGQGLRLIYYSQIVNDFQKGDIAEGYSVSREKKESFPLTVTSAQKNPTAFYLCASSWTSGGYNEQFFGPGTRLTVL.

There are a few counts of this clone. The chain has TRBV6-1 and TRBJ2-2; weak D call: TRBD2 (7 bases). The V gene's germline CDR1 is MNHNS and CDR2 SASEGT. The germline V and J ends were trimmed by 7 bases and 8 bases, with 20 bases remaining between them. CDR3 length: 15 amino acids. The CDR3 DNA is TGTGCCAGCAACATAATAGGGGGGGCAGGAGGGGAGCTGTTTTTT. Translated: CASNIIGGAGGELFF.

This clone was seen only a few times. This sequence joins TRBV5-1 and TRBJ1-1, with 7 bases matching TRBD1. The CDR3 has 16 amino acids. The J segment lost 2 bases and the V segment lost 4 bases, leaving 11 bases of the junction unmatched. CDR1 is SGHRS and CDR2 is YFSETQ in the germline V gene. The CDR3 protein is CASSREGATGNTEAFF. The CDR3 DNA reads TGCGCCAGCAGCCGAGAGGGGGCCACGGGCAACACTGAAGCTTTCTTT.